These T cell receptor beta chains were read from a single sample in a study of T cells in Graves' hyperthyroidism and ophthalmopathy. One entry per CDR3 protein results from TCRdb running MiXCR on the multiplex PCR reads. Seen here are 700,000 or so distinct CDR3 sequences, approximately 14% observed once, and the top ten hold roughly an eighth. The sequenced sample was blood. These receptors were obtained from a woman aged 45-60 years with Graves' ophthalmopathy. Each CDR3 is given with its conserved first and last residue. A D gene is named only where the DNA matches it firmly. Not every row has a clone size; where given, it reads once, few, many or a size class.

clone size: .
D gene: .
V gene: TRBV12-3/TRBV12-4
J gene: TRBJ1-2
CDR3 protein: CASSGMISGGGDYGYTF
CDR3 DNA: TGTGCCAGCAGCGGAATGATCTCAGGCGGCGGGGACTATGGCTACACCTTC

clone size: .
D gene: TRBD2
V gene: TRBV18
J gene: TRBJ2-3
CDR3 protein: CASSPRAGGRGADTQYF
CDR3 DNA: TGTGCCAGCTCACCACGAGCGGGCGGGAGGGGAGCAGATACGCAGTATTTT

clone size: few
D gene: .
V gene: TRBV20-1
J gene: TRBJ1-1
CDR3 protein: CSASQGRTTEAFF
CDR3 DNA: TGCAGTGCTAGTCAGGGGCGGACCACTGAAGCTTTCTTT

clone size: many
D gene: .
V gene: TRBV2
J gene: TRBJ2-1
CDR3 protein: CASNSLIMVQFF
CDR3 DNA: TGTGCCAGCAATTCATTGATAATGGTGCAGTTCTTC

clone size: .
D gene: .
V gene: TRBV30
J gene: TRBJ2-1
CDR3 protein: CAWKSWEEQFF
CDR3 DNA: TGTGCCTGGAAGAGCTGGGAGGAGCAGTTCTTC

clone size: .
D gene: .
V gene: TRBV4-1
J gene: TRBJ2-3
CDR3 protein: CASSQVGSGHSTDTQYF
CDR3 DNA: TGCGCCAGCAGCCAAGTTGGTAGCGGACACAGCACAGATACGCAGTATTTT

clone size: many
D gene: .
V gene: TRBV27
J gene: TRBJ1-5
CDR3 protein: CASSITGNQPQHF
CDR3 DNA: TGTGCCAGCAGTATCACAGGAAATCAGCCCCAGCATTTT

clone size: many
D gene: TRBD1
V gene: TRBV30
J gene: TRBJ1-1
CDR3 protein: CAWSVGAGGTEAFF
CDR3 DNA: TGTGCCTGGAGTGTAGGGGCAGGGGGCACTGAAGCTTTCTTT

clone size: .
D gene: .
V gene: TRBV6-1
J gene: TRBJ2-7
CDR3 protein: CASSSPRARREQYF
CDR3 DNA: TGTGCCAGCAGCTCCCCGCGGGCTCGCCGCGAGCAGTACTTC

clone size: many
D gene: .
V gene: TRBV20-1
J gene: TRBJ2-2
CDR3 protein: CSARYTGELFF
CDR3 DNA: TGCAGTGCTAGGTACACCGGGGAGCTGTTTTTT

clone size: .
D gene: TRBD2
V gene: TRBV27
J gene: TRBJ2-1
CDR3 protein: CASSFYVGRLAGIYNEQFF
CDR3 DNA: TGTGCCAGCAGTTTCTACGTCGGGAGGCTAGCGGGGATCTACAATGAGCAGTTCTTC

clone size: many
D gene: .
V gene: TRBV12-5
J gene: TRBJ2-7
CDR3 protein: CASGPLGNEQYF
CDR3 DNA: TGTGCTAGTGGTCCCCTAGGTAACGAGCAGTACTTC

clone size: many
D gene: .
V gene: TRBV15
J gene: TRBJ1-1
CDR3 protein: CATSRDRQNTEAFF
CDR3 DNA: TGTGCCACCAGCAGAGATAGGCAGAACACTGAAGCTTTCTTT

clone size: many
D gene: .
V gene: TRBV7-3
J gene: TRBJ2-5
CDR3 protein: CASSGGQEETQYF
CDR3 DNA: TGTGCCAGCAGCGGGGGGCAGGAGGAGACCCAGTACTTC

clone size: many
D gene: .
V gene: TRBV5-5
J gene: TRBJ1-1
CDR3 protein: CASTTQATNTEAFF
CDR3 DNA: TGTGCCAGCACGACCCAGGCAACGAACACTGAAGCTTTCTTT

clone size: many
D gene: .
V gene: TRBV11-1
J gene: TRBJ2-1
CDR3 protein: CASSLETDYAEQFF
CDR3 DNA: TGTGCCAGCAGCTTAGAGACAGACTACGCTGAGCAGTTCTTC

clone size: many
D gene: .
V gene: TRBV20-1
J gene: TRBJ2-1
CDR3 protein: CSARALGWSSYNEQFF
CDR3 DNA: TGCAGTGCTAGAGCCCTAGGATGGAGCTCCTACAATGAGCAGTTCTTC

clone size: .
D gene: .
V gene: TRBV20-1
J gene: TRBJ1-6
CDR3 protein: CSASGPSSYNSPLHF
CDR3 DNA: TGCAGTGCTAGCGGGCCGAGCTCCTATAATTCACCCCTCCACTTT

clone size: many
D gene: .
V gene: TRBV29-1
J gene: TRBJ1-1
CDR3 protein: CSVDDVVAGNTEAFF
CDR3 DNA: TGCAGCGTTGACGACGTTGTTGCGGGGAACACTGAAGCTTTCTTT

clone size: many
D gene: .
V gene: TRBV12-3/TRBV12-4
J gene: TRBJ2-5
CDR3 protein: CASSFFLEGIGETQYF
CDR3 DNA: TGTGCCAGCAGTTTTTTTCTAGAGGGTATCGGGGAGACCCAGTACTTC

clone size: once
D gene: TRBD2
V gene: TRBV28
J gene: TRBJ2-3
CDR3 protein: CASSSSPGTSGRRTDTQYF
CDR3 DNA: TGTGCCAGCAGTTCATCTCCCGGGACTAGCGGGAGGCGCACAGATACGCAGTATTTT

clone size: many
D gene: .
V gene: TRBV20-1
J gene: TRBJ2-1
CDR3 protein: CSASYSGSNNYNEQFF
CDR3 DNA: TGCAGTGCTAGTTATAGCGGAAGTAATAACTACAATGAGCAGTTCTTC

clone size: many
D gene: .
V gene: TRBV7-9
J gene: TRBJ2-7
CDR3 protein: CASSAREIYEQYF
CDR3 DNA: TGTGCCAGCAGCGCCCGAGAAATCTACGAGCAGTACTTC

clone size: many
D gene: .
V gene: TRBV2
J gene: TRBJ2-5
CDR3 protein: CASSRIEGRETQYF
CDR3 DNA: TGTGCCAGCAGTCGTATCGAGGGGCGAGAGACCCAGTACTTC

clone size: many
D gene: .
V gene: TRBV7-2
J gene: TRBJ1-5
CDR3 protein: CASSLDPGWVGSNQPQHF
CDR3 DNA: TGTGCCAGCAGCTTAGATCCAGGGTGGGTGGGTAGCAATCAGCCCCAGCATTTT

clone size: many
D gene: .
V gene: TRBV20-1
J gene: TRBJ1-5
CDR3 protein: CSAPDPWPNQPQHF
CDR3 DNA: TGCAGTGCTCCGGACCCATGGCCCAATCAGCCCCAGCATTTT

clone size: .
D gene: .
V gene: TRBV10-3
J gene: TRBJ2-1
CDR3 protein: CAISESQRDNEQFF
CDR3 DNA: TGTGCCATCAGTGAGTCCCAGCGGGACAATGAGCAGTTCTTC

clone size: .
D gene: .
V gene: TRBV20-1
J gene: TRBJ1-5
CDR3 protein: CSVVGENQPQHF
CDR3 DNA: TGCAGTGTAGTAGGGGAGAATCAGCCCCAGCATTTT

clone size: many
D gene: TRBD2
V gene: TRBV2
J gene: TRBJ2-7
CDR3 protein: CASRTRLAEQRWQYF
CDR3 DNA: TGTGCCAGCAGGACTAGACTAGCGGAGCAACGATGGCAGTACTTC

clone size: .
D gene: .
V gene: TRBV29-1
J gene: TRBJ2-7
CDR3 protein: CSVVLVSYEQYF
CDR3 DNA: TGCAGCGTTGTTCTGGTTTCCTACGAGCAGTACTTC

clone size: many
D gene: .
V gene: TRBV7-9
J gene: TRBJ2-5
CDR3 protein: CASSPRTMEWETQYF
CDR3 DNA: TGTGCCAGCAGCCCTCGGACTATGGAGTGGGAGACCCAGTACTTC

clone size: once
D gene: TRBD1
V gene: TRBV6-2/TRBV6-3
J gene: TRBJ2-1
CDR3 protein: CASTGQGEVNEQFF
CDR3 DNA: TGTGCCAGCACTGGACAGGGGGAGGTGAATGAGCAGTTCTTC

clone size: .
D gene: .
V gene: TRBV19
J gene: TRBJ1-3
CDR3 protein: CASSVADSRSGNTIYF
CDR3 DNA: TGTGCCAGTAGTGTGGCCGATTCCCGCTCTGGAAACACCATATATTTT

clone size: many
D gene: TRBD1
V gene: TRBV28
J gene: TRBJ1-2
CDR3 protein: CASSGGFLGQGVHGYTF
CDR3 DNA: TGTGCCAGCTCAGGCGGGTTTTTGGGACAGGGGGTCCATGGCTACACCTTC

clone size: many
D gene: .
V gene: TRBV28
J gene: TRBJ1-1
CDR3 protein: CASREGHKEAFF
CDR3 DNA: TGTGCCAGCAGGGAGGGACATAAGGAAGCTTTCTTT

clone size: many
D gene: .
V gene: TRBV7-8
J gene: TRBJ1-1
CDR3 protein: CASSQGRTEAFF
CDR3 DNA: TGTGCCAGCAGCCAGGGGAGAACTGAAGCTTTCTTT

clone size: many
D gene: TRBD1
V gene: TRBV7-8
J gene: TRBJ2-5
CDR3 protein: CASSPDRGRRGETQYF
CDR3 DNA: TGTGCCAGCAGCCCTGACAGGGGGCGAAGAGGAGAGACCCAGTACTTC

clone size: many
D gene: .
V gene: TRBV10-3
J gene: TRBJ2-5
CDR3 protein: CAISESLGRETQYF
CDR3 DNA: TGTGCCATCAGTGAGTCCTTAGGGCGCGAGACCCAGTACTTC

clone size: .
D gene: .
V gene: TRBV20-1
J gene: TRBJ2-3
CDR3 protein: CSATLARTDTQYF
CDR3 DNA: TGCAGTGCTACACTAGCCCGCACAGATACGCAGTATTTT

clone size: many
D gene: TRBD2
V gene: TRBV5-1
J gene: TRBJ2-7
CDR3 protein: CASSLALAEAYEQYF
CDR3 DNA: TGCGCCAGCAGCTTGGCTCTAGCGGAAGCCTACGAGCAGTACTTC

clone size: many
D gene: TRBD1
V gene: TRBV5-1
J gene: TRBJ1-1
CDR3 protein: CASSDPGQGAKAFF
CDR3 DNA: TGCGCCAGCAGCGATCCGGGACAGGGGGCGAAAGCTTTCTTT

clone size: .
D gene: TRBD2
V gene: TRBV7-8
J gene: TRBJ2-7
CDR3 protein: CASSLIELAGAHEQYF
CDR3 DNA: TGTGCCAGCAGCTTAATCGAGCTAGCGGGAGCCCACGAGCAGTACTTC

clone size: many
D gene: TRBD2
V gene: TRBV27
J gene: TRBJ2-3
CDR3 protein: CASSLGTTTTDTQYF
CDR3 DNA: TGTGCCAGCAGTTTAGGGACTACCACCACAGATACGCAGTATTTT

clone size: many
D gene: .
V gene: TRBV9
J gene: TRBJ2-5
CDR3 protein: CASSPARASETQYF
CDR3 DNA: TGTGCCAGCAGCCCGGCCCGGGCCTCAGAGACCCAGTACTTC

clone size: .
D gene: TRBD1
V gene: TRBV27
J gene: TRBJ1-5
CDR3 protein: CASSMTGGALTQPQHF
CDR3 DNA: TGTGCCAGCAGTATGACAGGGGGCGCCTTAACTCAGCCCCAGCATTTT

clone size: few
D gene: TRBD1
V gene: TRBV6-5
J gene: TRBJ1-2
CDR3 protein: CASSYSGQKLHGYTF
CDR3 DNA: TGTGCCAGCAGTTACTCGGGACAGAAACTCCATGGCTACACCTTC

clone size: .
D gene: TRBD2
V gene: TRBV5-6
J gene: TRBJ2-2
CDR3 protein: CASSLFAGVGTGELFF
CDR3 DNA: TGTGCCAGCAGCTTATTCGCGGGAGTGGGGACCGGGGAGCTGTTTTTT

clone size: .
D gene: .
V gene: TRBV20-1
J gene: TRBJ2-6
CDR3 protein: CSAISGEASGANVLTF
CDR3 DNA: TGCAGTGCTATTTCTGGGGAAGCTTCTGGGGCCAACGTCCTGACTTTC

clone size: many
D gene: TRBD2
V gene: TRBV5-1
J gene: TRBJ2-3
CDR3 protein: CASSSGLAGGADTQYF
CDR3 DNA: TGTGCCAGCAGTTCCGGACTAGCGGGAGGAGCAGATACGCAGTATTTT

clone size: few
D gene: TRBD1
V gene: TRBV7-2
J gene: TRBJ2-7
CDR3 protein: CASSLVQGAKEEYF
CDR3 DNA: TGTGCCAGCAGCTTAGTGCAGGGGGCGAAGGAGGAGTACTTC

clone size: .
D gene: .
V gene: TRBV11-3
J gene: TRBJ1-2
CDR3 protein: CASSLGGLRDGYTF
CDR3 DNA: TGTGCCAGCAGCTTAGGGGGGTTAAGGGATGGCTACACCTTC

clone size: many
D gene: TRBD2
V gene: TRBV12-3/TRBV12-4
J gene: TRBJ2-5
CDR3 protein: CASSFFLAGETQYF
CDR3 DNA: TGTGCCAGCAGTTTTTTTCTAGCGGGAGAGACCCAGTACTTC

clone size: many
D gene: TRBD1
V gene: TRBV15
J gene: TRBJ1-2
CDR3 protein: CATSSLGQGTYGYTF
CDR3 DNA: TGTGCCACCAGCAGCCTAGGACAGGGGACCTATGGCTACACCTTC

clone size: few
D gene: .
V gene: TRBV4-3
J gene: TRBJ2-2
CDR3 protein: CASSQLAITGELFF
CDR3 DNA: TGCGCCAGCAGCCAACTAGCCATCACCGGGGAGCTGTTTTTT

clone size: few
D gene: TRBD1
V gene: TRBV12-3/TRBV12-4
J gene: TRBJ1-5
CDR3 protein: CASRRDRVAQPQHF
CDR3 DNA: TGTGCCAGCAGACGGGACAGGGTAGCCCAGCCCCAGCATTTT

clone size: .
D gene: TRBD2
V gene: TRBV14
J gene: TRBJ2-7
CDR3 protein: CASSQVQGLFEQYF
CDR3 DNA: TGTGCCAGCAGCCAAGTTCAGGGACTATTCGAGCAGTACTTC